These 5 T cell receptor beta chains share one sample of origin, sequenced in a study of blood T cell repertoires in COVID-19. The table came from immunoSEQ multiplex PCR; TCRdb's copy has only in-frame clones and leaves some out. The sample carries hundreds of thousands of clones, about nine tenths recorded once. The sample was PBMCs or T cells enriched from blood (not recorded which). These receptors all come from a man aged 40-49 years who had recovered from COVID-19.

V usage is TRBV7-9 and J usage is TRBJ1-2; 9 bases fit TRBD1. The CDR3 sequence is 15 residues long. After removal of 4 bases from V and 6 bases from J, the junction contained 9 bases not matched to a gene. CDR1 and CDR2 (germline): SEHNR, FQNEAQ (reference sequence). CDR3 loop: CASSSFQTGGHGYTF. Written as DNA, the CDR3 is TGTGCCAGCAGCTCCTTCCAGACAGGGGGACATGGCTACACCTTC.

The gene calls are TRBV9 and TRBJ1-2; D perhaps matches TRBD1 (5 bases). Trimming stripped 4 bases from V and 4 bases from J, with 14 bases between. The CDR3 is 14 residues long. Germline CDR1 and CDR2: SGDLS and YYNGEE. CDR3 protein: CASSTQTASYGYTF. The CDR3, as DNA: TGTGCCAGCAGCACCCAGACAGCCTCCTATGGCTACACCTTC.

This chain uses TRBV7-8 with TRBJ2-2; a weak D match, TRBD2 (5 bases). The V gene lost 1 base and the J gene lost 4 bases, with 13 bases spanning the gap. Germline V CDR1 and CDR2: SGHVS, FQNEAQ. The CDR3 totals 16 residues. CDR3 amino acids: CASSLEFQRPTGELFF. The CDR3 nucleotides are TGTGCCAGCAGCTTAGAGTTCCAGCGGCCCACCGGGGAGCTGTTTTTT.

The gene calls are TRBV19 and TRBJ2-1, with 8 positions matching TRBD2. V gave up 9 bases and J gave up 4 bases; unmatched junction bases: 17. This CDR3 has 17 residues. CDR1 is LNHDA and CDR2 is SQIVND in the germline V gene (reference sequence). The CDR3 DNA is TGTGCCAGCCGAACCGTCTGGCGGGGGGACCAATACAATGAGCAGTTCTTC. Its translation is CASRTVWRGDQYNEQFF.

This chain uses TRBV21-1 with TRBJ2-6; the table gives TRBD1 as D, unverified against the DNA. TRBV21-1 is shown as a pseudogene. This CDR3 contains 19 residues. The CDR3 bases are TGTGCCAGCAGCAAACTCCAGCAGGTAATCAGCTCTGGGGCCAACGTCCTGACTTTC. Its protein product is CASSKLQQVISSGANVLTF.